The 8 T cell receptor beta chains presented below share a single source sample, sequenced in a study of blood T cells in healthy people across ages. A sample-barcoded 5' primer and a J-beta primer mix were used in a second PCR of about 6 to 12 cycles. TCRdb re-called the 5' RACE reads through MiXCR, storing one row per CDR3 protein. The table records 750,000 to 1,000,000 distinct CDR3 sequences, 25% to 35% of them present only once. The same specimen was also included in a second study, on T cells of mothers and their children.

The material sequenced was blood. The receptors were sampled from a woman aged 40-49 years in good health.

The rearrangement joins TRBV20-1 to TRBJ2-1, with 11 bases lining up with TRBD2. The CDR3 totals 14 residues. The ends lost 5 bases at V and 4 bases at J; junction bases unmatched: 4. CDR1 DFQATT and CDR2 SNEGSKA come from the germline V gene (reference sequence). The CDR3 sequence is CSAPLAGAYNEQFF. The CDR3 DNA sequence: TGCAGTGCTCCACTAGCGGGGGCTTACAATGAGCAGTTCTTC.

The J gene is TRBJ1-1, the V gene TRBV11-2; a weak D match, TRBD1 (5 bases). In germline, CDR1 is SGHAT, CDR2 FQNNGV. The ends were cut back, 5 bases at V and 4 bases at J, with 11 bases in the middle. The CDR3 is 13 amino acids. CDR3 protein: CASSAGTSTEAFF. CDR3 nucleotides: TGTGCCAGCAGCGCCGGGACTAGCACTGAAGCTTTCTTT.

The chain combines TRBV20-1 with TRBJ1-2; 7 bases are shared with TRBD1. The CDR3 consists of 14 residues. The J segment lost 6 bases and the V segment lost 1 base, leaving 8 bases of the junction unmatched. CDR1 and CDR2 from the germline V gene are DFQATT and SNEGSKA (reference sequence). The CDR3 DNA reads TGCAGTGCTAGAGCTCGAGGGGGCGCCGATGGCTACACCTTC. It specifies CSARARGGADGYTF.

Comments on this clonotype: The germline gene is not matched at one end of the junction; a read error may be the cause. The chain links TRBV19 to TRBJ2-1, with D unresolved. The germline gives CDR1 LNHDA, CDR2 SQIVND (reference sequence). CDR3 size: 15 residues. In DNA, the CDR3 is TGTGCCAGTAGTATAGAGTCGGTGGGGATCAATGGGCAGTTCTTC. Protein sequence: CASSIESVGINGQFF.

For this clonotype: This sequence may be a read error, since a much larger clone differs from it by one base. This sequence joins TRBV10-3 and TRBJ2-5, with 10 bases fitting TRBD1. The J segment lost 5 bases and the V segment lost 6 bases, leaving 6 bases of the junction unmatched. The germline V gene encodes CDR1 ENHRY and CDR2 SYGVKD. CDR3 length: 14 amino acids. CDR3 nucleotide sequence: TGTGCCATCAGCACGACAGGGGGCAGGGAGACCCAGTACTTC. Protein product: CAISTTGGRETQYF.

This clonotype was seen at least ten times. As DNA, the CDR3 is TGCAGTGCTAGAGAGGGCGGGGGAGCCAAAAACATTCAGTACTTC. It yields the protein CSAREGGGAKNIQYF. The rearrangement uses TRBV20-1 and TRBJ2-4, with 7 bases aligning to TRBD2. Germline CDR1 DFQATT, CDR2 SNEGSKA (reference sequence). The CDR3 totals 15 residues. Trimming removed 0 bases from V and 0 bases from J; junction bases left unmatched: 2.

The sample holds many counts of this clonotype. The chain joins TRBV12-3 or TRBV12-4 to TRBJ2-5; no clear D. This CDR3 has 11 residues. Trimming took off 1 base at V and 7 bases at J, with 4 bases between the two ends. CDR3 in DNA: TGTGCCAGCAGTTTAGAGGGGACCCAGTACTTC. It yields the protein CASSLEGTQYF.

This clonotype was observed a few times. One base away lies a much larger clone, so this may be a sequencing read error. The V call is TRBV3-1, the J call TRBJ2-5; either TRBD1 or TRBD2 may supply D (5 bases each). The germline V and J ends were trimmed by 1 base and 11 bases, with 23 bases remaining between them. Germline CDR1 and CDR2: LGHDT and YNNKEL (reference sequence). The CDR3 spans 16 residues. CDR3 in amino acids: CASSQVGTPVPHEQYF. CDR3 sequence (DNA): TGTGCCAGCAGCCAAGTCGGGACCCCAGTCCCCCATGAGCAGTACTTC.